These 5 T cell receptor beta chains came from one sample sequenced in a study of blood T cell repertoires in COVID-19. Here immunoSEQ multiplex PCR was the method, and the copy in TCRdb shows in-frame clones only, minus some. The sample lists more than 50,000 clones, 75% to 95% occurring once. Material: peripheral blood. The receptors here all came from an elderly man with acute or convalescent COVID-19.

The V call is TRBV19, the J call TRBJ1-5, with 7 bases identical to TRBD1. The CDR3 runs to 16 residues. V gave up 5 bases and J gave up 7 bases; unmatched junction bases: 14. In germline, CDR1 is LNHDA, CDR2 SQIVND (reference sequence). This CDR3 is CASSAHRDRGWQPQHF. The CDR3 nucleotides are TGTGCCAGTAGTGCGCACCGGGACAGAGGATGGCAGCCCCAGCATTTT.

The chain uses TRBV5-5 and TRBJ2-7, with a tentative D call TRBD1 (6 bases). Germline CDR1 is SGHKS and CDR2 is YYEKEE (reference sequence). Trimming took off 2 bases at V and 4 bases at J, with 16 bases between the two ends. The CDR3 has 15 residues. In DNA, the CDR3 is TGTGCCAGCAGCTTCTCTACAGGGAGACTGTACGAGCAGTACTTC. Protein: CASSFSTGRLYEQYF. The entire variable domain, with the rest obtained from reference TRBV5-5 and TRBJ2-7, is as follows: DAGVTQSPTHLIKTRGQQVTLRCSPISGHKSVSWYQQVLGQGPQFIFQYYEKEERGRGNFPDRFSARQFPNYSSELNVNALLLGDSALYLCASSFSTGRLYEQYFGPGTRLTVT.

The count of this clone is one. The CDR3 DNA reads as TGTGCCCGCTCCCGGGGGGCCCACCCTAGCACAGATACGCAGTATTTT. As protein: CARSRGAHPSTDTQYF. The gene calls are TRBV30 and TRBJ2-3, with D perhaps matching TRBD2 (7 bases). The CDR3 has 16 residues. Germline V lookup: CDR1 GTSNPN, CDR2 SVGIG (reference sequence). The V and J ends lost 8 bases and 0 bases respectively, with 21 bases between them.

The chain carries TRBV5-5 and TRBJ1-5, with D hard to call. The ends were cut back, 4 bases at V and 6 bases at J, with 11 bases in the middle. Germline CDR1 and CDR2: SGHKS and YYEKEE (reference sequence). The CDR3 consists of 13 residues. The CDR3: CASSDGPGQPQHF. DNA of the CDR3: TGTGCCAGCAGCGACGGCCCGGGTCAGCCCCAGCATTTT.

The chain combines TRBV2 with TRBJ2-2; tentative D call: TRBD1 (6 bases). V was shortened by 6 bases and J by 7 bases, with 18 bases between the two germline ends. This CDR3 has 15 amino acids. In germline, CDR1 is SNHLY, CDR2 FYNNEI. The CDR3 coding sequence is TGTGCCAGCAGGGGAGCGACAGGTCGCCTCGGGGAGCTGTTTTTT. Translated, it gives CASRGATGRLGELFF.